Given below is one T cell receptor (beta chain) in context. Trimming took 5 bases from V and 2 from J, leaving 7 bases between them. The germline V gene has CDR1 SGHAT and CDR2 FQNNGV. CDR3 length: 13 residues. Generated by immunoSEQ multiplex PCR, the TCRdb table keeps only in-frame clones and is missing some. Seen here are about 250,000 clones, over 75% observed once, and the top ten hold 2.4%. This entry comes from a study of blood T cell repertoires in COVID-19. Two negative PCRs, clearance, or symptom resolution were required of recovered Cohort 3 donors. The material sequenced was PBMCs or T cells enriched from blood (not recorded which). The sequence was obtained from a woman aged 18 to 35 who had recovered from COVID-19. The gene calls are TRBV11-2 and TRBJ1-5; D possibly corresponds to TRBD1 (5 bases). The CDR3 DNA reads as TGTGCCAGCAGCCCGGGGGGCAATCAGCCCCAGCATTTT. Protein product: CASSPGGNQPQHF.